This T cell receptor (beta chain) was identified during a study of beta chain features in type 1 diabetes. Study-wide points: In all four CD4+ subsets, TCRB CDR3 length was significantly, moderately reduced in type 1 diabetes. Cells that show high TCR expression could be over-represented by cDNA sequencing. When VDJ junctions were examined, type 1 diabetes patients showed fewer insertions and more deletions. The naive, central memory and Treg TCRB repertoires of patients appeared to be more similar to one another than those of healthy donors.

Since all of the isolated RNA was reverse transcribed, expressed TCRB transcripts were what got sequenced. Profiling relied on immunoSEQ multiplex PCR, and the TCRdb table lists in-frame clones only, not all of them. The repertoire holds 330,000 or so clones, with 14% as singletons. The CDR3 is 13 residues long. Trimming left V 0 bases short and J 3 bases short, with 6 bases between. Per the germline V gene, CDR1 is SGHRS and CDR2 is YFSETQ. This clone was counted a few times. Its matching antigen is unknown. The rearrangement uses TRBV5-1 and TRBJ2-5; D unclear. The TCR originated in a man aged 25-45 years in good health. Input material: central memory CD4+ T cells from blood. As DNA, the CDR3 is TGCGCCAGCAGCTTGGCGCTAAAAGAGACCCAGTACTTC. This translates into CASSLALKETQYF.